This T cell receptor beta chain originates from a study of shared clonotypes between healthy human individuals. The germline V gene encodes CDR1 SGHRS and CDR2 YFSETQ. The CDR3 sequence is 16 residues long. V was trimmed by 4 bases and J by 8 bases, leaving 22 bases between them. Several immunoSEQ plates held equal portions of the genomic DNA taken from each subset. Sequenced by immunoSEQ multiplex PCR; TCRdb stores in-frame clones only, minus some. The table lists roughly 1.5 million clones, 95% to 99% of them singletons. Nashville, Tennessee was home to all donors, who were Caucasian adults. CD45RA-negative memory and CD45RA+ naive subsets were split from the CD4+ cells.

Sequencing was done on a sample of naive CD4+ T cells sorted from blood. Sample subset: CD45RA+ positively selected. The chain employs TRBV5-1 and TRBJ2-1; tentative D call: TRBD1 (6 bases). This TCR was sampled from a man aged 25-45 years in good health. CDR3 DNA sequence: TGCGCCAGCAGCCGACGTGGGACAACCACTAGGGATGAGCAGTTCTTC. Residues: CASSRRGTTTRDEQFF.